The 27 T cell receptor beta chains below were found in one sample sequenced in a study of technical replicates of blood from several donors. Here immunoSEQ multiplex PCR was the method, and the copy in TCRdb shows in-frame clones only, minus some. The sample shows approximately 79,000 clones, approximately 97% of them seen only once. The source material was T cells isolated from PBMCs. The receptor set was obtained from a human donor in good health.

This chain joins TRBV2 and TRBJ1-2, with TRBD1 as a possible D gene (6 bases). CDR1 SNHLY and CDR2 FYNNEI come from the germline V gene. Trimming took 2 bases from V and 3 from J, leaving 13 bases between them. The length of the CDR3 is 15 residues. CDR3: CASSENVWTDYGYTF. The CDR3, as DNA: TGTGCCAGCAGTGAAAACGTGTGGACAGACTATGGCTACACCTTC.

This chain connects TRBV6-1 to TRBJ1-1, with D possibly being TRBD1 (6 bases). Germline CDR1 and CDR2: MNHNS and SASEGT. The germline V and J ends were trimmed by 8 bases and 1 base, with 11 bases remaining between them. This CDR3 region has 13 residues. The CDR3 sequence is CASAGQRNTEAFF. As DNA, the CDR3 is TGTGCCAGCGCTGGACAGAGGAACACTGAAGCTTTCTTT.

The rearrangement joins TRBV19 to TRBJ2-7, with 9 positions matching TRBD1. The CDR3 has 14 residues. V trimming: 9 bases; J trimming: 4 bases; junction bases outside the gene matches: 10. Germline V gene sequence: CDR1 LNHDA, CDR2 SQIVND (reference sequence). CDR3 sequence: CARGRTGDYYEQYF. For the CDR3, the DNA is TGTGCCAGGGGACGGACAGGGGACTATTACGAGCAGTACTTC. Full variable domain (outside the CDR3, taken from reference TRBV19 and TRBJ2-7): DGGITQSPKYLFRKEGQNVTLSCEQNLNHDAMYWYRQDPGQGLRLIYYSQIVNDFQKGDIAEGYSVSREKKESFPLTVTSAQKNPTAFYLCARGRTGDYYEQYFGPGTRLTVT.

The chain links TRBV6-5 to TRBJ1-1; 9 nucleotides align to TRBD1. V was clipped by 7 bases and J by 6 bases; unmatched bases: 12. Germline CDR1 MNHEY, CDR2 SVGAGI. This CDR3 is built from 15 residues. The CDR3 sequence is CASTPPGQGWAEAFF. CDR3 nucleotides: TGTGCCAGCACCCCTCCGGGACAGGGATGGGCTGAAGCTTTCTTT.

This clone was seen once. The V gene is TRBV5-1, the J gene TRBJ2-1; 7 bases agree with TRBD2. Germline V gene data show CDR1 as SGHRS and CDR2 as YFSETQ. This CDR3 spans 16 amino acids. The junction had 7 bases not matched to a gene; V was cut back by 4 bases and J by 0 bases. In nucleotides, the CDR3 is TGCGCCAGCAGCCCTAGCGGAGGGAGCTCCTACAATGAGCAGTTCTTC. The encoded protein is CASSPSGGSSYNEQFF.

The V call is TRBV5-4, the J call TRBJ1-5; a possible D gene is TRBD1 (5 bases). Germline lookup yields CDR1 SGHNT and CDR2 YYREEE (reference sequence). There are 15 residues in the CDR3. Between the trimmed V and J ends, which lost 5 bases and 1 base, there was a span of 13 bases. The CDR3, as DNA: TGTGCCAGCAGGATATGGGGGGGAAGCAATCAGCCCCAGCATTTT. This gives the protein CASRIWGGSNQPQHF. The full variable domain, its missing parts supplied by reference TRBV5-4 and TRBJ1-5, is ETGVTQSPTHLIKTRGQQVTLRCSSQSGHNTVSWYQQALGQGPQFIFQYYREEENGRGNFPPRFSGLQFPNYSSELNVNALELDDSALYLCASRIWGGSNQPQHFGDGTRLSIL.

The CDR3: CASRETSTDTQYF. DNA of the CDR3: TGTGCCAGCAGAGAGACTAGCACAGATACGCAGTATTTT. J is TRBJ2-3 and V is TRBV27, with D hard to call. This CDR3 is built from 13 residues. V gave up 6 bases and J gave up 0 bases, with 7 bases separating them. CDR1 MNHEY and CDR2 SMNVEV come from the germline V gene (reference sequence).

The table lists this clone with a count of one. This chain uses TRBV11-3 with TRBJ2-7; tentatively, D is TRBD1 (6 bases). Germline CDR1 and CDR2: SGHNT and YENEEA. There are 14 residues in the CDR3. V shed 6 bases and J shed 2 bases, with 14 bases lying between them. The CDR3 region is CASSPPGHPYEQYF. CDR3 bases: TGTGCCAGCAGTCCTCCGGGACACCCCTACGAGCAGTACTTC.

This CDR3 is CASSLYGGLARKETQYF. The DNA for the CDR3 is TGTGCCAGCAGTTTATATGGGGGACTAGCGAGGAAAGAGACCCAGTACTTC. V usage is TRBV27 and J usage is TRBJ2-5; 10 positions agree with TRBD2. Germline CDR1 MNHEY, CDR2 SMNVEV (reference sequence). CDR3 size: 17 residues. J gave up 3 bases and V 1 base, and 8 bases lay outside the gene matches.

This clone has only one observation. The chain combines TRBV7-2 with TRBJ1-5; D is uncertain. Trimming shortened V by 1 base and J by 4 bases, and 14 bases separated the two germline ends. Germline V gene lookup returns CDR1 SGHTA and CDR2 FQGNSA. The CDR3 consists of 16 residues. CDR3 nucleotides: TGTGCCAGCAGCTTAGGGATCGGACTCGGGAATCAGCCCCAGCATTTT. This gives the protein CASSLGIGLGNQPQHF.

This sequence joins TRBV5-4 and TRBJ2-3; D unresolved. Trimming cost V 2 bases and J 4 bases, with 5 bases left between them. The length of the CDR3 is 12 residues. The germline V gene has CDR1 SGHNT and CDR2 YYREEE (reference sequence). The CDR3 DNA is TGTGCCAGCAGCTTTCTGTCAGATACGCAGTATTTT. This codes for CASSFLSDTQYF.

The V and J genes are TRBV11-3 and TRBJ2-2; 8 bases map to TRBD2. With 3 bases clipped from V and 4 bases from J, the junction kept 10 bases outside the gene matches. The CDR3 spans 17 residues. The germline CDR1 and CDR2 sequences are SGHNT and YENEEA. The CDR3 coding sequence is TGTGCCAGCAGCTTGGAATTAGCGGGACTTCGCACCGGGGAGCTGTTTTTT. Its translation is CASSLELAGLRTGELFF.

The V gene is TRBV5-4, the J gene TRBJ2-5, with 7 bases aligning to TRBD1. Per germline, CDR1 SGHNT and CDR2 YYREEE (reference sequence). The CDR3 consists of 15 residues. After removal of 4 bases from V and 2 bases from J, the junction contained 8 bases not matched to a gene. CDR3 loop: CASSPGQDVQETQYF. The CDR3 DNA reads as TGTGCCAGCAGCCCTGGACAGGATGTACAAGAGACCCAGTACTTC. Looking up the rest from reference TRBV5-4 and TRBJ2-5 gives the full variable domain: ETGVTQSPTHLIKTRGQQVTLRCSSQSGHNTVSWYQQALGQGPQFIFQYYREEENGRGNFPPRFSGLQFPNYSSELNVNALELDDSALYLCASSPGQDVQETQYFGPGTRLLVL.

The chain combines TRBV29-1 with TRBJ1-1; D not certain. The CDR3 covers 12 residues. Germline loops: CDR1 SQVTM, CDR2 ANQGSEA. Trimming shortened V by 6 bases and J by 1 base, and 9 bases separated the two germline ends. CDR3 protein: CSVYSANTEAFF. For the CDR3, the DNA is TGCAGCGTCTACAGTGCGAACACTGAAGCTTTCTTT.

This CDR3 is CASSLGGGYTF. The CDR3 nucleotides are TGTGCCAGCAGTTTAGGGGGGGGCTACACCTTC. V is TRBV28 and J is TRBJ1-2; tentative D call: TRBD1 (5 bases). The CDR3 runs 11 residues. V shed 2 bases and J shed 8 bases, with 6 bases lying between them. The germline V gene encodes CDR1 MDHEN and CDR2 SYDVKM.

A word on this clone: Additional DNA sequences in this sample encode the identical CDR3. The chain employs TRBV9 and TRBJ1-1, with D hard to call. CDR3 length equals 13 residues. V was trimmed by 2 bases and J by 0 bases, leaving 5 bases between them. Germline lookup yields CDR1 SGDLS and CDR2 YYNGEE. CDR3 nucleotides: TGTGCCAGCAGCGTCTCTTTGAACACTGAAGCTTTCTTT. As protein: CASSVSLNTEAFF.

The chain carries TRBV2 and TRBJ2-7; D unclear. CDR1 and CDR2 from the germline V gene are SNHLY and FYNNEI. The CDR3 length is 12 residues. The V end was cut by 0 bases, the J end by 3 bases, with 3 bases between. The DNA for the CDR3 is TGTGCCAGCAGTGAAGCCAGCTACGAGCAGTACTTC. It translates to CASSEASYEQYF.

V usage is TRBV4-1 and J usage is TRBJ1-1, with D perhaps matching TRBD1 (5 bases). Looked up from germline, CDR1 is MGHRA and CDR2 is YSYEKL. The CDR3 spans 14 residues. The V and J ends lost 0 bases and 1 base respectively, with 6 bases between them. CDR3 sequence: CASSQDTGNTEAFF. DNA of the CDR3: TGCGCCAGCAGCCAAGACACAGGGAACACTGAAGCTTTCTTT.

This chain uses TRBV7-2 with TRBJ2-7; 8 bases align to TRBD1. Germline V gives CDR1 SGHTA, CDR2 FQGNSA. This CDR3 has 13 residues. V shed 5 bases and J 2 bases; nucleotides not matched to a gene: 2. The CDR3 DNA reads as TGTGCCAGCAGCGAGACAGGGGCCTACGAGCAGTACTTC. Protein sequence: CASSETGAYEQYF. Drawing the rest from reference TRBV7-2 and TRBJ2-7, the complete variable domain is GAGVSQSPSNKVTEKGKDVELRCDPISGHTALYWYRQSLGQGLEFLIYFQGNSAPDKSGLPSDRFSAERTGGSVSTLTIQRTQQEDSAVYLCASSETGAYEQYFGPGTRLTVT.

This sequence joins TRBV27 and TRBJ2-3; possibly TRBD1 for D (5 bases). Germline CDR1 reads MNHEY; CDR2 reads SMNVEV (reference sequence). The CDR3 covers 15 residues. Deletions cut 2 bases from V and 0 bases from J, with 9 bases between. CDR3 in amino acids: CASSLRAGSTDTQYF. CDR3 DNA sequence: TGTGCCAGCAGTTTACGGGCAGGGAGCACAGATACGCAGTATTTT.

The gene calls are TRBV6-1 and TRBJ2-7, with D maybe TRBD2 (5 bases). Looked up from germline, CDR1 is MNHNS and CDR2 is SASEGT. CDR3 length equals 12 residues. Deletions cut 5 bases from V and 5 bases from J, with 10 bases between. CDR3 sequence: CASSWTSHEQYF. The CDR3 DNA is TGTGCCAGCAGTTGGACTTCCCACGAGCAGTACTTC.

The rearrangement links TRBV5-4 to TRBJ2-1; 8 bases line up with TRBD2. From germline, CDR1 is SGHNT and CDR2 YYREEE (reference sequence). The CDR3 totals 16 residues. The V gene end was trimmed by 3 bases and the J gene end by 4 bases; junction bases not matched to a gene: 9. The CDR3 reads CASSSAHGTRYNEQFF. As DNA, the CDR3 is TGTGCCAGCAGCTCCGCCCACGGGACTAGATACAATGAGCAGTTCTTC.

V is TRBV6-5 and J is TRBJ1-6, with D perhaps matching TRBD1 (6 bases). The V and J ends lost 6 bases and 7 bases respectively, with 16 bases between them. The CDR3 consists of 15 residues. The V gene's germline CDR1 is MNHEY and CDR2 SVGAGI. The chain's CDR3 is CASSPSTGKNSPLHF. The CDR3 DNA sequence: TGTGCCAGCAGCCCCTCTACAGGGAAGAATTCACCCCTCCACTTT.

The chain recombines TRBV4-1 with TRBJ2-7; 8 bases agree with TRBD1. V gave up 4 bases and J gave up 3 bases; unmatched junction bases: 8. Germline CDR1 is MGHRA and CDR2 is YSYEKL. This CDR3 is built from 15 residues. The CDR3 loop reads CASSPDTGTGYEQYF. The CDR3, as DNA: TGCGCCAGCAGCCCCGACACCGGGACAGGCTACGAGCAGTACTTC.

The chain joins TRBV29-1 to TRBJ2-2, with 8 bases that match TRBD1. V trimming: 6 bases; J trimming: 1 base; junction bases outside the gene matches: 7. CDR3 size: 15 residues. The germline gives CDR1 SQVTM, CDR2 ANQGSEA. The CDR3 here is CSVVTGGENTGELFF. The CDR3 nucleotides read TGCAGCGTCGTAACAGGGGGAGAGAACACCGGGGAGCTGTTTTTT.

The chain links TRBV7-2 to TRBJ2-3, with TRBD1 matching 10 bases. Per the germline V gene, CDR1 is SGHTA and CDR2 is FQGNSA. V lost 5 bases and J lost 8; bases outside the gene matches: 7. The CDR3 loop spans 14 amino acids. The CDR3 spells CASSVPGTGVTQYF. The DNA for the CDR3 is TGTGCCAGCAGCGTCCCCGGGACAGGGGTTACGCAGTATTTT. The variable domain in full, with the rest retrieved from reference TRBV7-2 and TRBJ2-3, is GAGVSQSPSNKVTEKGKDVELRCDPISGHTALYWYRQSLGQGLEFLIYFQGNSAPDKSGLPSDRFSAERTGGSVSTLTIQRTQQEDSAVYLCASSVPGTGVTQYFGPGTRLTVL.

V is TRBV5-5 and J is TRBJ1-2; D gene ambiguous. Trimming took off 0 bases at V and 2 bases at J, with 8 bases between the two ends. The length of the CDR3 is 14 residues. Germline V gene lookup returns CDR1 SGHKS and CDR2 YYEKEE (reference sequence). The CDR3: CASSLAVPNYGYTF. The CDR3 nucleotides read TGTGCCAGCAGCTTGGCTGTTCCGAACTATGGCTACACCTTC.